This T cell receptor beta chain was documented in a study of blood T cell repertoires in COVID-19. From germline, CDR1 is MNHEY and CDR2 SMNVEV (reference sequence). This CDR3 comprises 19 residues. V lost 6 bases, J lost 0 bases, and 24 bases lay in between. This clone occurred once. Sequencing used immunoSEQ multiplex PCR; TCRdb keeps in-frame clones, though not all of them. The sample records about 210,000 clones, 70% to 90% being singletons. V usage is TRBV27 and J usage is TRBJ2-4; D is perhaps TRBD1 (5 bases). This receptor was taken from a human donor in a cohort sampled during active COVID-19. Material for sequencing was peripheral blood. The CDR3 DNA follows: TGTGCCAGCAGAGGGCAGGGCTACCCAGATTCCCTAGCCAAAAACATTCAGTACTTC. Protein product: CASRGQGYPDSLAKNIQYF.